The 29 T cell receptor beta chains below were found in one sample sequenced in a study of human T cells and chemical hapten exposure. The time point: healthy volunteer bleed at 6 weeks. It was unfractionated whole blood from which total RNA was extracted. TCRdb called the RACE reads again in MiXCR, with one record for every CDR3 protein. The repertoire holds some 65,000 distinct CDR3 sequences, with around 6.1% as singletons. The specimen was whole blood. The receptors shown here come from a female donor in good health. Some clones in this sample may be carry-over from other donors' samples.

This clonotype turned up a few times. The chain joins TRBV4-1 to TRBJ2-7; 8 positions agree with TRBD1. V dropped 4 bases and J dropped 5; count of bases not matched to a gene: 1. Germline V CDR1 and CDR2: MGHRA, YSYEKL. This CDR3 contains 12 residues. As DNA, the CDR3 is TGCGCCAGCAGCCCGACAGGGGACGAGCAGTACTTC. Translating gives CASSPTGDEQYF.

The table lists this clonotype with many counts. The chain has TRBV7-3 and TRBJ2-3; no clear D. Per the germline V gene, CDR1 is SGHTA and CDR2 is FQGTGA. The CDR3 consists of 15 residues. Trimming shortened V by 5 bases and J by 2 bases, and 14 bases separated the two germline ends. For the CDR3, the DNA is TGTGCCAGCAGCCCTAACCAGGCCCCCACAGATACGCAGTATTTT. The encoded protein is CASSPNQAPTDTQYF.

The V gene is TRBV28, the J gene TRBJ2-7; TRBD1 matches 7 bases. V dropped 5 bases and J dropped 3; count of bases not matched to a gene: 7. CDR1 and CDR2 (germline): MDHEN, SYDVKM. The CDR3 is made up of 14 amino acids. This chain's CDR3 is CASSTGTDYYEQYF. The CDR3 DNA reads TGTGCCAGCAGTACCGGGACAGATTACTACGAGCAGTACTTC. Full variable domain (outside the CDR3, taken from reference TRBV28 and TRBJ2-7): DVKVTQSSRYLVKRTGEKVFLECVQDMDHENMFWYRQDPGLGLRLIYFSYDVKMKEKGDIPEGYSVSREKKERFSLILESASTNQTSMYLCASSTGTDYYEQYFGPGTRLTVT.

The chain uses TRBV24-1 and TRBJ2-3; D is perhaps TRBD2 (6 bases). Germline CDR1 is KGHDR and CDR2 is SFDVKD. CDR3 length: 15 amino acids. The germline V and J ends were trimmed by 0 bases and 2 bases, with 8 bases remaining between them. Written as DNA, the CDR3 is TGTGCCACCAGTGATTTGGCTAGCGACACAGATACGCAGTATTTT. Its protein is CATSDLASDTDTQYF.

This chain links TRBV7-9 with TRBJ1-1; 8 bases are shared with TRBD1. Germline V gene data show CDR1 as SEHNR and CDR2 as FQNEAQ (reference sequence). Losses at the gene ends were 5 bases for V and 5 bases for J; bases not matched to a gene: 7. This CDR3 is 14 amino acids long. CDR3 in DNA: TGTGCCAGCAGCCGACAGGGGATGGGTACTGAAGCTTTCTTT. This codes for CASSRQGMGTEAFF.

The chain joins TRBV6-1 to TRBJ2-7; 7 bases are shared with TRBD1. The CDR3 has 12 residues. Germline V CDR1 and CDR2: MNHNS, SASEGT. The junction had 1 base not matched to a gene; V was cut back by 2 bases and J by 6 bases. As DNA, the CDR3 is TGTGCCAGCAGTGAATCAGGGGGCGAGCAGTACTTC. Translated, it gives CASSESGGEQYF.

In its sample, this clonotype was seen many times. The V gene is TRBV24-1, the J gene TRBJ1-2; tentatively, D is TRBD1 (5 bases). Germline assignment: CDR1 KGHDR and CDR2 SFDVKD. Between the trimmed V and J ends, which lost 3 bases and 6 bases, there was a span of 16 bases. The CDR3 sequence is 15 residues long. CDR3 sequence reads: CATSDRRVGGDGYTF. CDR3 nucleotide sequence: TGTGCCACCAGTGATCGCAGGGTTGGGGGAGATGGCTACACCTTC.

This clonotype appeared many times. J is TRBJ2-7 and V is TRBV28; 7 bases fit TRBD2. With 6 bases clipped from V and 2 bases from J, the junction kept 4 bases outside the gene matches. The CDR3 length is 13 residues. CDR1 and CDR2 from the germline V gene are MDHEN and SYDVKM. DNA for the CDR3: TGTGCCAGCAGCATGAGCGGGACCTACGAGCAGTACTTC. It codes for CASSMSGTYEQYF.

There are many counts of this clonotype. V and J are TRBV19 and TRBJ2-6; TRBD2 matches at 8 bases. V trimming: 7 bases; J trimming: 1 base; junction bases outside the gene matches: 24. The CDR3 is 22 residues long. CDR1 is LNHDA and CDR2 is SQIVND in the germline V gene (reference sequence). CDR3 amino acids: CASTPGGLAGPKGVSGANVLTF. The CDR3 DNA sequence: TGTGCCAGTACCCCGGGGGGCCTAGCGGGCCCGAAGGGGGTATCTGGGGCCAACGTCCTGACTTTC. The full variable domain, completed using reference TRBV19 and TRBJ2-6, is DGGITQSPKYLFRKEGQNVTLSCEQNLNHDAMYWYRQDPGQGLRLIYYSQIVNDFQKGDIAEGYSVSREKKESFPLTVTSAQKNPTAFYLCASTPGGLAGPKGVSGANVLTFGAGSRLTVL.

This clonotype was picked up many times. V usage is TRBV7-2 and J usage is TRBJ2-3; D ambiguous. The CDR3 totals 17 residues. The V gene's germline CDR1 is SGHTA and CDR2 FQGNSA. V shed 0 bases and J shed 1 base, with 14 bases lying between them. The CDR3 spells CASSLAWGMLGTDTQYF. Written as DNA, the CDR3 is TGTGCCAGCAGCTTAGCCTGGGGTATGCTAGGCACAGATACGCAGTATTTT.

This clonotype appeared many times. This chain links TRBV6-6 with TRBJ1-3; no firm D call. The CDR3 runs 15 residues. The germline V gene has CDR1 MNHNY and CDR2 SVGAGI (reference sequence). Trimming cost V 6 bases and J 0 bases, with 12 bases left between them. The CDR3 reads CASRTDGNSGNTIYF. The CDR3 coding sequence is TGTGCCAGCAGAACAGACGGGAACTCTGGAAACACCATATATTTT.

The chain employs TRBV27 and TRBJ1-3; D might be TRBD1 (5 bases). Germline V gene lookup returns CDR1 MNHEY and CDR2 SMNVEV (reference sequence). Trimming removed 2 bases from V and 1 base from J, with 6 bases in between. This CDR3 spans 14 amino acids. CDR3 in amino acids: CASSLTGSGNTIYF. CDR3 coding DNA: TGTGCCAGCAGTTTAACAGGATCTGGAAACACCATATATTTT.

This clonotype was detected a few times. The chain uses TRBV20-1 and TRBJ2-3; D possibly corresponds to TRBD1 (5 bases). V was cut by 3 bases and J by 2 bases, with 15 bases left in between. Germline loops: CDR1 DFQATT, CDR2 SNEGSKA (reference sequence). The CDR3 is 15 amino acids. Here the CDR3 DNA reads TGCAGTGCTAGGGGCGGACACCGCCACACAGATACGCAGTATTTT. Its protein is CSARGGHRHTDTQYF.

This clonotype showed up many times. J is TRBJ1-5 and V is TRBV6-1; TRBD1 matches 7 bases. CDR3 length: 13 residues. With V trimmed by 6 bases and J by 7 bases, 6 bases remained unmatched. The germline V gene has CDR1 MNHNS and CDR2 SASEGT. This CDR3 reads CASSGQVGQPQHF. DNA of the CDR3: TGTGCCAGCAGCGGACAGGTCGGCCAGCCCCAGCATTTT.

The DNA for the CDR3 is TGCAGTGCTCCACTAGCGGGAGACTACAATGAGCAGTTCTTC. It encodes CSAPLAGDYNEQFF. The chain employs TRBV20-1 and TRBJ2-1; 11 nucleotides agree with TRBD2. The CDR3 sequence is 14 residues long. Germline trimming cut 5 bases from V and 3 bases from J; bases unmatched to any gene: 3. The germline V gene encodes CDR1 DFQATT and CDR2 SNEGSKA (reference sequence).

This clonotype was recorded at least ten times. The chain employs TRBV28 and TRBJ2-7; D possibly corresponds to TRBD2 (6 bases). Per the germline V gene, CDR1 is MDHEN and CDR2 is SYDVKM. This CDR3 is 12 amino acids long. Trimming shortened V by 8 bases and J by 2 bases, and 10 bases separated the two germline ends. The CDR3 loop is CASGEDAYEQYF. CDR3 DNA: TGTGCCAGCGGGGAGGATGCCTACGAGCAGTACTTC.

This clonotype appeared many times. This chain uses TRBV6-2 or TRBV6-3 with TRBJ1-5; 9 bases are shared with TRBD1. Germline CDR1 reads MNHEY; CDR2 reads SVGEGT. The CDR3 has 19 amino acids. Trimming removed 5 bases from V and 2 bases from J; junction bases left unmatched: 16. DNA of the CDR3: TGTGCCAGCAGTAAAGCCCAACTCCGGGACAGGGTCCGCAATCAGCCCCAGCATTTT. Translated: CASSKAQLRDRVRNQPQHF.

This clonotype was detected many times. CDR3 coding DNA: TGTGCCAGCAGTGGCGGAACCCGCTCCTACAATGAGCAGTTCTTC. It codes for CASSGGTRSYNEQFF. The V and J genes are TRBV2 and TRBJ2-1; D gene uncertain. Trimming cost V 4 bases and J 0 bases, with 10 bases left between them. Germline CDR1 is SNHLY and CDR2 is FYNNEI. The CDR3 contains 15 residues.

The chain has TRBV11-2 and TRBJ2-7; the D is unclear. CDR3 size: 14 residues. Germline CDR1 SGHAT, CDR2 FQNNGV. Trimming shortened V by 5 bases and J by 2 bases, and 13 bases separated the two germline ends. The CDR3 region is CASSRSGPTYEQYF. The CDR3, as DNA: TGTGCCAGCAGCCGCTCCGGGCCCACCTACGAGCAGTACTTC.

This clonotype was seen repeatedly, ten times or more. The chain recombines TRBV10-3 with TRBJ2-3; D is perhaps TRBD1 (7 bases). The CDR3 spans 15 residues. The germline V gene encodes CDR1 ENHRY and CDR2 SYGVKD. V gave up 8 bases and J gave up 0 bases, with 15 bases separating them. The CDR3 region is CAISATGTSTDTQYF. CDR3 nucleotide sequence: TGTGCCATCTCCGCGACAGGGACTAGCACAGATACGCAGTATTTT.

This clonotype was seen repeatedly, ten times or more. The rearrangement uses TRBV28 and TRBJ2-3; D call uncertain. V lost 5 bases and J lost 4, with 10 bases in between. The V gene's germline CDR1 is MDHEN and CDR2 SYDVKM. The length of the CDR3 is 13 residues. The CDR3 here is CASSLPIPDTQYF. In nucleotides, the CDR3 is TGTGCCAGCAGTCTCCCCATCCCAGATACGCAGTATTTT.

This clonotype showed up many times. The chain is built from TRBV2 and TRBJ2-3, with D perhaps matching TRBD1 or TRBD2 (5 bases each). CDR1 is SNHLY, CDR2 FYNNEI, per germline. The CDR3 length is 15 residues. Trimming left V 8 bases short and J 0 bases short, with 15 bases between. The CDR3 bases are TGTGCCAGCGCTCCAATGTGGGACAGCACAGATACGCAGTATTTT. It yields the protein CASAPMWDSTDTQYF.

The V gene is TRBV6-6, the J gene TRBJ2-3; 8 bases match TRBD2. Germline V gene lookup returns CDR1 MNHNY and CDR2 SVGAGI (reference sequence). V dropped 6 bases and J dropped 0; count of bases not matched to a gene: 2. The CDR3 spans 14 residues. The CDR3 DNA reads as TGTGCCAGCAGGCCGGGGGGGAGCACAGATACGCAGTATTTT. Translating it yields CASRPGGSTDTQYF.

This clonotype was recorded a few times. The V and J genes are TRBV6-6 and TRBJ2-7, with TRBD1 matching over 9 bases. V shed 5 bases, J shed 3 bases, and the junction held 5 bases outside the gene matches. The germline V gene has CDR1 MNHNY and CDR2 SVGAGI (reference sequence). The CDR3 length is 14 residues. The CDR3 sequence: CASSPWDRDYEQYF. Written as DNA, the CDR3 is TGTGCCAGCAGTCCATGGGACAGGGACTACGAGCAGTACTTC.

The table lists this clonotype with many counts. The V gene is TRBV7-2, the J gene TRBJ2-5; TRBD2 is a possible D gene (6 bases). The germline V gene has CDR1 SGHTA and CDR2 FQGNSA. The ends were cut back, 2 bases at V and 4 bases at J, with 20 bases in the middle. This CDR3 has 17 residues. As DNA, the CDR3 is TGTGCCAGCAGCTTACTTTTCTGGGAGGTACGGGGAGAGACCCAGTACTTC. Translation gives CASSLLFWEVRGETQYF.

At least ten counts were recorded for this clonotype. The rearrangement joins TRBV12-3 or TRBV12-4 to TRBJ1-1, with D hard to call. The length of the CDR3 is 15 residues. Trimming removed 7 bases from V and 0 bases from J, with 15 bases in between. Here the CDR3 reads CASNDYGLMNTEAFF. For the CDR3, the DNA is TGTGCCAGCAACGATTACGGTTTAATGAACACTGAAGCTTTCTTT.

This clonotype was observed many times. The CDR3 bases are TGCGTCTTTCAGGGGGGGGGGGCAAATTCACCCCTCCACTTT. Translated, it gives CVFQGGGANSPLHF. The rearrangement uses TRBV20-1 and TRBJ1-6; 7 bases are shared with TRBD1. The CDR3 consists of 14 residues. Germline V gives CDR1 DFQATT, CDR2 SNEGSKA (reference sequence).

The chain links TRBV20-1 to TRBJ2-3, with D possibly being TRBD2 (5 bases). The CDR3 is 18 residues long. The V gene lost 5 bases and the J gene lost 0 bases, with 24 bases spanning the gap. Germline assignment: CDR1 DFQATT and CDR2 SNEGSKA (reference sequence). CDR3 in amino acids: CSAPDLYRAAKSTDTQYF. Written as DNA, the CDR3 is TGCAGTGCTCCCGACTTATACCGAGCGGCCAAGAGCACAGATACGCAGTATTTT.

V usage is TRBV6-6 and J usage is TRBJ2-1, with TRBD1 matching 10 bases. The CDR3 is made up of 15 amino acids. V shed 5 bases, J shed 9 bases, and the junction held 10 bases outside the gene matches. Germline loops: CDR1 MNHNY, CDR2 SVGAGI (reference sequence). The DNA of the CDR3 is TGTGCCAGCAGTCCCCCGGACAGGGGGAACACTGAGCAGTTCTTC. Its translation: CASSPPDRGNTEQFF.